The T cell receptor beta chain described here comes from a study of cytomegalovirus exposure and HLA in healthy donors. Study results and caveats: The CMV antigen specificity of three CMV-associated chains was confirmed through in vitro analysis. Available immune exposure information covered CMV serostatus only.

The germline gives CDR1 SQVTM, CDR2 ANQGSEA. The junction had 12 bases not matched to a gene; V was cut back by 0 bases and J by 1 base. CDR3 length equals 18 residues. To note about this clone: Its antigen is unknown.

The PCR contained 60 Vbeta and 13 Jbeta primers. Clones were read by immunoSEQ multiplex PCR, and TCRdb kept only the in-frame ones, dropping some. In the table there are under 150,000 clones, about 85% of which are singletons. Source material: PBMCs. This TCR was recovered from a boy younger than 18 in good health and CMV-seronegative. The V call is TRBV29-1, the J call TRBJ2-5, with TRBD2 matching over 9 bases. The CDR3 coding sequence is TGCAGCGTTGAAGATAGCGGGAGTGTTGGCGTTAGCCAAGAGACCCAGTACTTC. Translation: CSVEDSGSVGVSQETQYF. Full variable domain (outside the CDR3, taken from reference TRBV29-1 and TRBJ2-5): SAVISQKPSRDICQRGTSLTIQCQVDSQVTMMFWYRQQPGQSLTLIATANQGSEATYESGFVIDKFPISRPNLTFSTLTVSNMSPEDSSIYLCSVEDSGSVGVSQETQYFGPGTRLLVL.